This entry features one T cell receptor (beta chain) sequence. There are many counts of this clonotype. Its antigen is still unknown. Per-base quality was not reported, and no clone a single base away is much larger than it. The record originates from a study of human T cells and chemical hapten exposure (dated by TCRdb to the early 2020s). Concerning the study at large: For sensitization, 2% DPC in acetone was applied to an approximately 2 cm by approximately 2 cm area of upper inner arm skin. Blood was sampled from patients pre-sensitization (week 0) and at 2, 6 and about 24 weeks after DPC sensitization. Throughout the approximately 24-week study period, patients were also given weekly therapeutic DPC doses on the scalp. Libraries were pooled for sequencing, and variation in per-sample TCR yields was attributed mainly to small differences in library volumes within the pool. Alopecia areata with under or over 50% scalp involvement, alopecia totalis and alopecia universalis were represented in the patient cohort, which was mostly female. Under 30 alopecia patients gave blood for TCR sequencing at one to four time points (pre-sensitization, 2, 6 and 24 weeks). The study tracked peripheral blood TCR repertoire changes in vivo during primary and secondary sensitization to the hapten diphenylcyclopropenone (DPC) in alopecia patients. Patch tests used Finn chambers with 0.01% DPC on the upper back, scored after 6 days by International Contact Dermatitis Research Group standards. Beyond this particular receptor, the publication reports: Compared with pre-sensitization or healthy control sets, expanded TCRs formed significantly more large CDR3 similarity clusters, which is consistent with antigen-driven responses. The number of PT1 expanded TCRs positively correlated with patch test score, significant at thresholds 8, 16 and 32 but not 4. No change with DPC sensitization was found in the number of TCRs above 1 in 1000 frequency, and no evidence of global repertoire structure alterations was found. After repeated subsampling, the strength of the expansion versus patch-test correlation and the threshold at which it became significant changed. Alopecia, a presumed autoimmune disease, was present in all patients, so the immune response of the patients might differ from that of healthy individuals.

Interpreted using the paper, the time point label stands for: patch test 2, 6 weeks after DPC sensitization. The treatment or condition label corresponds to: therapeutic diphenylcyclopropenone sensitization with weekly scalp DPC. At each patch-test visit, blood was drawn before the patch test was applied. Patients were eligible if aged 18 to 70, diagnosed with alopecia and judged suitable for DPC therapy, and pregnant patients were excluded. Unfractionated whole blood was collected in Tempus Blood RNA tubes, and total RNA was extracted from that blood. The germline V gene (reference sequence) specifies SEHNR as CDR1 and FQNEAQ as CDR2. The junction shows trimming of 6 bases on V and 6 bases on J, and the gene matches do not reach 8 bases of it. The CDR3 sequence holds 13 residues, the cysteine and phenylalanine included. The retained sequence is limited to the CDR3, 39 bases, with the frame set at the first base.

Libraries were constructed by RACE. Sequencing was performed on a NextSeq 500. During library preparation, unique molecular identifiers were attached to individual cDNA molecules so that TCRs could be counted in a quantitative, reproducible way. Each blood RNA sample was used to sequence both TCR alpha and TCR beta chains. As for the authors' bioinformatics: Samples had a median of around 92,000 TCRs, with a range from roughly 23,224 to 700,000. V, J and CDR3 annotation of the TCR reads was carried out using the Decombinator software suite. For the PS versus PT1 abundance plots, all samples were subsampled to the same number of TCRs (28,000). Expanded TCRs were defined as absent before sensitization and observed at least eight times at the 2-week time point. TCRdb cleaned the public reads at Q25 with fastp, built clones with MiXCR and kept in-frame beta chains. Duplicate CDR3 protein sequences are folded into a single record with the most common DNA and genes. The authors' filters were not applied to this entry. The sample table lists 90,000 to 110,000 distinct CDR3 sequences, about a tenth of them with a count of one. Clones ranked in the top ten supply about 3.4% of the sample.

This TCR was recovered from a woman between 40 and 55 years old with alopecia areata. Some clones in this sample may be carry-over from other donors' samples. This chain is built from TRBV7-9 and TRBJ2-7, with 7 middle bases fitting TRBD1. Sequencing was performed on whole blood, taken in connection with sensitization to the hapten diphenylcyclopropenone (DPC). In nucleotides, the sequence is TGTGCCAGCAGGTATAACAGGGGTGGCGAGCAGTACTTC. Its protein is CASRYNRGGEQYF. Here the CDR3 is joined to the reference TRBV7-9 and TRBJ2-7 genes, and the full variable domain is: DTGVSQNPRHKITKRGQNVTFRCDPISEHNRLYWYRQTLGQGPEFLTYFQNEAQLEKSRLLSDRFSAERPKGSFSTLEIQRTEQGDSAMYLCASRYNRGGEQYFGPGTRLTVT.